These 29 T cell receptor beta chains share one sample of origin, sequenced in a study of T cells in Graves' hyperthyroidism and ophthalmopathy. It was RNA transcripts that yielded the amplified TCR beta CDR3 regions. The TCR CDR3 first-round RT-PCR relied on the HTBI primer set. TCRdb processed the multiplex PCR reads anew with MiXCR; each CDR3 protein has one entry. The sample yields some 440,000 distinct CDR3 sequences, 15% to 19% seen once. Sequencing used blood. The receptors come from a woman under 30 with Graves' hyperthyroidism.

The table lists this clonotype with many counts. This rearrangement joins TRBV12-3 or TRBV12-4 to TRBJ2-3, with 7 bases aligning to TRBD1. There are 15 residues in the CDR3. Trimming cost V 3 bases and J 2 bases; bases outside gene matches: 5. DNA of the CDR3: TGTGCCAGCAGTTTCCTGGGACAGAACACAGATACGCAGTATTTT. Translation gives CASSFLGQNTDTQYF.

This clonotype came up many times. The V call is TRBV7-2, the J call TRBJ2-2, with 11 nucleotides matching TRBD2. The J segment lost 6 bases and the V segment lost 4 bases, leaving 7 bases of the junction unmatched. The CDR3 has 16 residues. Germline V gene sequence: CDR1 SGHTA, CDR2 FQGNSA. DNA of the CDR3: TGTGCCAGCAGCTGGGGAGGGACTAGCGGCGCCGGGGAGCTGTTTTTT. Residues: CASSWGGTSGAGELFF.

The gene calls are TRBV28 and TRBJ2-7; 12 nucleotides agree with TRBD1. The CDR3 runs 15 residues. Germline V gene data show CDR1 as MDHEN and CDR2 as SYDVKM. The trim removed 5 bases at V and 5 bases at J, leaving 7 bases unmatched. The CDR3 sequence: CASSGTGGFSHEQYF. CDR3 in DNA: TGTGCCAGCAGTGGGACAGGGGGCTTTTCCCACGAGCAGTACTTC.

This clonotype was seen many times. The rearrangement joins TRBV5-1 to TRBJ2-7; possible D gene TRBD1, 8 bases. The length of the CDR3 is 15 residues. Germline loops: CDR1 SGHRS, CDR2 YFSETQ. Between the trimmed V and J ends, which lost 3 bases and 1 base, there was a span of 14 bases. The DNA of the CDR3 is TGCGCCAGCAGCTGGGGAGGGACAGGATCCTACGAGCAGTACTTC. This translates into CASSWGGTGSYEQYF.

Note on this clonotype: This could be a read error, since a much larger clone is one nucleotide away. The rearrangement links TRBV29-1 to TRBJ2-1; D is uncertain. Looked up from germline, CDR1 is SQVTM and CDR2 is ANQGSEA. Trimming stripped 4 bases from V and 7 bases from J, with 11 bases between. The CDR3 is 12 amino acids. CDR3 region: CSVGPQRNEQFF. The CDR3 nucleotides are TGCAGCGTTGGACCACAGAGGAATGAGCAGTTCTTC.

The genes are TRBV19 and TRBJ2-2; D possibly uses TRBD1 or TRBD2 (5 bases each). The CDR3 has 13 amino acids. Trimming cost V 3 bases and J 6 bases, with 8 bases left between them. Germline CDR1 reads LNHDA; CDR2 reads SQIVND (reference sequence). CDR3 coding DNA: TGTGCCAGTAGTATCATGGGGGCCGGGGAGCTGTTTTTT. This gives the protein CASSIMGAGELFF.

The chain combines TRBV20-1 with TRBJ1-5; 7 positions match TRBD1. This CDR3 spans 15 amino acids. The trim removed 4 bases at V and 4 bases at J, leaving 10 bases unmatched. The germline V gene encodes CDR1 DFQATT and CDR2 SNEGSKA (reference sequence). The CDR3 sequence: CSAILNDRVNQPQHF. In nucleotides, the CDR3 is TGCAGTGCTATCTTAAATGACAGGGTAAATCAGCCCCAGCATTTT.

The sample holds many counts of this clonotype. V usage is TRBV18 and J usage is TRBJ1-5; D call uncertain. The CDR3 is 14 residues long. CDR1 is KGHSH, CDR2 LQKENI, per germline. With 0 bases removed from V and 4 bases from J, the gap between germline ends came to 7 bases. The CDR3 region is CASSPPGENQPQHF. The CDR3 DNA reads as TGTGCCAGCTCACCACCGGGAGAGAATCAGCCCCAGCATTTT.

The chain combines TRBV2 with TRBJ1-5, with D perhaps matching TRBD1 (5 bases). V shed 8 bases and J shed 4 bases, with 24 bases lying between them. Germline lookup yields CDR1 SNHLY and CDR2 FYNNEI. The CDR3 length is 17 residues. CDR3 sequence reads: CASGSQGASTGNQPQHF. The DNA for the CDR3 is TGTGCCAGCGGATCACAAGGGGCTTCGACCGGGAATCAGCCCCAGCATTTT.

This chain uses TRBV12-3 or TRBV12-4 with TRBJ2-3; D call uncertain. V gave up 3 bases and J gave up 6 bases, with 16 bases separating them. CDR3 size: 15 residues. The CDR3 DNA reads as TGTGCCAGCAGTTTTGTCGGTACCTCCTTCGATACGCAGTATTTT. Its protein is CASSFVGTSFDTQYF.

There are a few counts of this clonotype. CDR3 nucleotides: TGTGCCAGCAGTTCCCGGGACCCTAGCTCTGGAAACACCATATATTTT. As protein: CASSSRDPSSGNTIYF. The gene calls are TRBV6-5 and TRBJ1-3, with a tentative D call TRBD1 (5 bases). Per the germline V gene, CDR1 is MNHEY and CDR2 is SVGAGI. Deletions cut 4 bases from V and 0 bases from J, with 13 bases between. The CDR3 has 16 residues.

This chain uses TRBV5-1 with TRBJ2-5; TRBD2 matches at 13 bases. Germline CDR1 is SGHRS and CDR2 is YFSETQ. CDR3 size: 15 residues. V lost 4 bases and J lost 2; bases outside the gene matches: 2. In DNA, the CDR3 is TGCGCCAGCAGCACTAGCGGGGGGGTGCAAGAGACCCAGTACTTC. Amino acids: CASSTSGGVQETQYF.

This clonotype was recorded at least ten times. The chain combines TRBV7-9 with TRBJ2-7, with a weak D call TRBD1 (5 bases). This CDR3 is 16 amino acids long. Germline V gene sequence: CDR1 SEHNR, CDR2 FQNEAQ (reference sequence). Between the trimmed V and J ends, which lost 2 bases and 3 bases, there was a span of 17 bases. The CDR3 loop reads CASSLSNRYRNYEQYF. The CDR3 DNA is TGTGCCAGCAGCTTATCGAACAGGTATAGAAACTACGAGCAGTACTTC.

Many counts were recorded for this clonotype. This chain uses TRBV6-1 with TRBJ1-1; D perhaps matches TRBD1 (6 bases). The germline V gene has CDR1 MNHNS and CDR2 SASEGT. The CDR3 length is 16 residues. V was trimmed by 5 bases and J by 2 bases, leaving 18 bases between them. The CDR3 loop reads CASSRGNGNLNTEAFF. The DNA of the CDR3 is TGTGCCAGCAGTAGGGGGAACGGAAACCTCAACACTGAAGCTTTCTTT.

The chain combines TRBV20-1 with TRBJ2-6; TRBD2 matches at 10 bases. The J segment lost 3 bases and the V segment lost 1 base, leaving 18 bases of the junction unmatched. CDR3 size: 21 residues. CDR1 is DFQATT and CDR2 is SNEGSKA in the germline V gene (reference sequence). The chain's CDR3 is CSARVPRRNASGSSGANVLTF. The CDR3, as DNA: TGCAGTGCTAGAGTTCCCCGACGGAACGCTAGCGGGAGTAGTGGGGCCAACGTCCTGACTTTC.

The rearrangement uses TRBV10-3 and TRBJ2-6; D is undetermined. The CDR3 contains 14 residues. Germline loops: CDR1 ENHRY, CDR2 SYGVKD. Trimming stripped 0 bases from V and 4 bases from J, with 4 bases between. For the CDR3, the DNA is TGTGCCATCAGTGAGTCCACAGGGGCCAACGTCCTGACTTTC. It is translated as CAISESTGANVLTF.

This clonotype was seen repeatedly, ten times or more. CDR3 DNA sequence: TGTGCTAGTGGTTTGAATGTGGGGGTAGGGACAGGGTTTGAGCAGTACTTC. It is translated as CASGLNVGVGTGFEQYF. The chain is built from TRBV12-5 and TRBJ2-7; 9 bases map to TRBD1. CDR1 and CDR2 from the germline V gene are LGHNT and FRNRAP. The CDR3 spans 17 residues. V gave up 2 bases and J gave up 7 bases; unmatched junction bases: 15.

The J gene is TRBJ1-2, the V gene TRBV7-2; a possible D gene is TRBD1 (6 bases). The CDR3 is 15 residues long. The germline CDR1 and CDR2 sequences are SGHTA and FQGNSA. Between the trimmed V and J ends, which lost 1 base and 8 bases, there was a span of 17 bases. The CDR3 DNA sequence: TGTGCCAGCAGCTTAGGTCCGGGGGCCGGGGAAGGCTACACCTTC. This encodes CASSLGPGAGEGYTF.

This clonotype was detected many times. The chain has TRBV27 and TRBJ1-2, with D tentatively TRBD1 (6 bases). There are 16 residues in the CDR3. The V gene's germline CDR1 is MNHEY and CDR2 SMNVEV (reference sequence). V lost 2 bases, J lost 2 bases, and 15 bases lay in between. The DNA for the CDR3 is TGTGCCAGCAGTTTAGGGTTAGGGCAGGGGAACTATGGCTACACCTTC. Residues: CASSLGLGQGNYGYTF.

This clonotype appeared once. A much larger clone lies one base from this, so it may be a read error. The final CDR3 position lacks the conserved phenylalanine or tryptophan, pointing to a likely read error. The CDR3 protein is CSAREMSLNSPLHV. In DNA, the CDR3 is TGCAGTGCTAGAGAGATGAGCCTAAATTCACCCCTCCACGTT. The chain couples TRBV20-1 to TRBJ1-6, with unresolved D. V lost 0 bases and J lost 7, with 10 bases in between. The germline CDR1 and CDR2 sequences are DFQATT and SNEGSKA (reference sequence). CDR3 size: 14 residues.

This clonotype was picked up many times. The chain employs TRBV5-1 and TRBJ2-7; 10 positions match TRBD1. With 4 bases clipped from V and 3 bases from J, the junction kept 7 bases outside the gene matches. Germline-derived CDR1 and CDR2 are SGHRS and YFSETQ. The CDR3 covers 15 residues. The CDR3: CASSLWTGGDYEQYF. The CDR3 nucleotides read TGCGCCAGCAGCCTCTGGACAGGGGGAGACTACGAGCAGTACTTC.

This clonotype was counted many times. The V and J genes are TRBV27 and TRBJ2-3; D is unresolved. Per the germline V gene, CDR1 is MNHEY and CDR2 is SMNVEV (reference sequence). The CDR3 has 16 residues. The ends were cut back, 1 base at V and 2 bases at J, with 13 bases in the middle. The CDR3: CASSLYGLLFTDTQYF. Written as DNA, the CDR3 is TGTGCCAGCAGTTTATATGGCTTACTGTTCACAGATACGCAGTATTTT.

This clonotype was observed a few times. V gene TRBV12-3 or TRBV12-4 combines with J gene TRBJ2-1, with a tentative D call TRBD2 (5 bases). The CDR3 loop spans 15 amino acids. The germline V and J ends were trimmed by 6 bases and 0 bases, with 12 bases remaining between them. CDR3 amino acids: CASSQSGVSYNEQFF. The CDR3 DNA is TGTGCCAGCAGCCAGAGCGGAGTCTCCTACAATGAGCAGTTCTTC.

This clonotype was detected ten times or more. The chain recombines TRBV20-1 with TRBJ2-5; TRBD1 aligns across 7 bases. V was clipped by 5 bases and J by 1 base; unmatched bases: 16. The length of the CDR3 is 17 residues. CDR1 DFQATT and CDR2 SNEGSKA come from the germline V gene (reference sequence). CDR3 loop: CSASALTGPPAQETQYF. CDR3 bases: TGCAGTGCTTCCGCATTGACAGGGCCTCCCGCCCAAGAGACCCAGTACTTC.

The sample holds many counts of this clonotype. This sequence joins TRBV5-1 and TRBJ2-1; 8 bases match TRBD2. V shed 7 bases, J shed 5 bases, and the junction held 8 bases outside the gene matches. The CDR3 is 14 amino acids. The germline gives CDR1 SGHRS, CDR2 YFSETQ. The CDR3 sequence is CASAPAGVDNEQFF. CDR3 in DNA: TGCGCCAGCGCTCCAGCGGGAGTGGACAATGAGCAGTTCTTC.

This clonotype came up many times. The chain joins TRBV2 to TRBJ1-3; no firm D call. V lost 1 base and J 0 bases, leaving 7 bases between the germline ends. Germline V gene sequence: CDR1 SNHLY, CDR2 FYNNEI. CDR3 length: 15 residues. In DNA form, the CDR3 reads TGTGCCAGCAGTGAAGGGGCCCACTCTGGAAACACCATATATTTT. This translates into CASSEGAHSGNTIYF.

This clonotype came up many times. CDR3 region: CASSLPGSALHF. Written as DNA, the CDR3 is TGTGCCAGCAGCTTACCCGGGTCAGCCCTCCACTTT. The J gene is TRBJ1-6, the V gene TRBV7-6; D is undetermined. Trimming pared 2 bases from V and 14 bases from J, leaving 10 bases between. CDR3 length equals 12 residues. Germline CDR1 SGHVS, CDR2 FNYEAQ.

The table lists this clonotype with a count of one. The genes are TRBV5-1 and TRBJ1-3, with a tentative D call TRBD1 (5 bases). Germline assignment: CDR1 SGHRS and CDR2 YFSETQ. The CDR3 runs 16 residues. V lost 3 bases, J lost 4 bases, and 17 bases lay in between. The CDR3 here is CASSSRQIQTGNTIYF. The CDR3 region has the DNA TGCGCCAGCAGCTCGAGACAGATCCAAACGGGAAACACCATATATTTT.

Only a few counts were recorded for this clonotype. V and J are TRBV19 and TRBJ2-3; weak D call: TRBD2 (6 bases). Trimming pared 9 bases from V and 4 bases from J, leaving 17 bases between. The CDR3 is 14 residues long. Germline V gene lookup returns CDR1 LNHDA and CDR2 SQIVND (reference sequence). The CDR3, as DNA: TGTGCCAGCACCGGGACTGAAGCCCCAGATACGCAGTATTTT. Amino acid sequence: CASTGTEAPDTQYF.